This TCR beta chain came from a study of control samples from healthy donors and cancer patients. Germline CDR1 reads LGHNA; CDR2 reads YNFKEQ. Trimming left V 6 bases short and J 0 bases short, with 14 bases between. This CDR3 has 16 residues. Profiling relied on immunoSEQ multiplex PCR, and the TCRdb table lists in-frame clones only, not all of them. Here the sample spans about 220,000 clones, around 94% being singletons. The chain employs TRBV4-2 and TRBJ2-2; D not certain. Sample: blood. The receptor was derived from a middle-aged man in good health. The CDR3, as DNA: TGTGCCAGCAGAGAAAGCGTGGCGGCGAACACCGGGGAGCTGTTTTTT. The encoded protein is CASRESVAANTGELFF.